This TCR beta chain was profiled in a study of blood T cell repertoires in COVID-19. The germline CDR1 and CDR2 sequences are SGHVS and FNYEAQ. The length of the CDR3 is 15 residues. V lost 1 base to trimming and J lost 7 bases, with 13 bases between them. In the source study's methods: Amplification of reference gene primers was used by the study to estimate nucleated cell counts. Sequenced by immunoSEQ multiplex PCR; TCRdb stores in-frame clones only, minus some. V and J calls and clone size are copied from that table; D and trimming were computed from the DNA. The data hold 40,000 or so clones, with 70% to 90% observed a single time.

The TCR was taken from a human donor in a cohort sampled during active COVID-19. The chain has TRBV7-6 and TRBJ2-2; weak D call: TRBD1 (6 bases). The specimen sequenced was peripheral blood. CDR3 residues: CASSLEVRGIGELFF. Here the CDR3 DNA reads TGTGCCAGCAGCTTAGAAGTCAGGGGAATCGGGGAGCTGTTTTTT.